Each of the 12 T cell receptor beta chains below was sequenced from the same sample in a study of blood T cell repertoires in COVID-19 (dated by TCRdb to 2018 to 2021). Libraries were prepared through the immunoSEQ multiplex PCR assay. This immuneACCESS table, as held by TCRdb, lists in-frame sequences with V and J called but not all clones. Of the missing ones, under half trace to an unresolved V gene in checked studies; the others have no known cause. The sample table records around 300,000 clones; around 87% of these occur just once. The ten top clones hold about 2.2% of the sample. Material for sequencing was peripheral blood. Every receptor here comes from a woman aged 25-40 years who had recovered from COVID-19.

The rearrangement uses TRBV14 and TRBJ2-7; perhaps TRBD1 as D (6 bases). Germline CDR1 and CDR2: SGHDN and FVKESK. This CDR3 region has 13 residues. Trimming pared 6 bases from V and 2 bases from J, leaving 11 bases between. CDR3 protein: CASRQSGAYEQYF. CDR3 nucleotide sequence: TGTGCCAGCAGGCAGTCAGGGGCCTACGAGCAGTACTTC.

This clone has a handful of counts. This sample also contains other DNA sequences that code for the same CDR3. The chain carries TRBV12-3 or TRBV12-4 and TRBJ1-6; D is perhaps TRBD1 (5 bases). V was shortened by 3 bases and J by 8 bases, with 8 bases between the two germline ends. This CDR3 spans 13 amino acids. The CDR3 DNA reads as TGTGCCAGCAGTTTGACAGCAGATTCACCCCTCCACTTT. Translation: CASSLTADSPLHF.

This chain connects TRBV28 to TRBJ2-2, with D tentatively TRBD2 (6 bases). CDR3 length: 18 amino acids. Trimming cost V 7 bases and J 0 bases, with 21 bases left between them. Per the germline V gene, CDR1 is MDHEN and CDR2 is SYDVKM. CDR3 sequence (DNA): TGTGCCAGCACCCCGGGACTTCCCAAATTCGCGAACACCGGGGAGCTGTTTTTT. It codes for CASTPGLPKFANTGELFF.

The chain recombines TRBV6-5 with TRBJ2-3, with 10 nucleotides matching TRBD2. CDR3 length: 15 amino acids. The junction had 5 bases not matched to a gene; V was cut back by 6 bases and J by 2 bases. Germline V gene data show CDR1 as MNHEY and CDR2 as SVGAGI. CDR3 sequence: CASRAGLATTDTQYF. The CDR3 nucleotides read TGTGCCAGCAGAGCGGGACTAGCGACCACAGATACGCAGTATTTT.

The rearrangement links TRBV7-2 to TRBJ2-4; D remains ambiguous. The CDR3 extends over 13 amino acids. Germline values: CDR1 SGHTA, CDR2 FQGNSA. Trimming pared 2 bases from V and 2 bases from J, leaving 4 bases between. In DNA, the CDR3 is TGTGCCAGCAGCTTACATCCCAAAAACATTCAGTACTTC. Translation: CASSLHPKNIQYF.

The chain links TRBV20-1 to TRBJ2-6; the D gene is possibly TRBD2 (5 bases). V lost 3 bases and J lost 4, with 10 bases in between. Germline CDR1 is DFQATT and CDR2 is SNEGSKA (reference sequence). The CDR3 is made up of 14 amino acids. The CDR3 region is CSASGGFGANVLTF. Here the CDR3 DNA reads TGCAGTGCTAGTGGCGGGTTCGGGGCCAACGTCCTGACTTTC.

V usage is TRBV5-4 and J usage is TRBJ2-7; 9 bases are a match to TRBD1. Unmatched junction bases numbered 9, after V lost 5 bases and J lost 3 bases. This CDR3 region has 15 residues. CDR1 is SGHNT, CDR2 YYREEE, per germline (reference sequence). The CDR3 DNA sequence: TGTGCCAGCAGTTCTATCGGGACAGGGTTCTACGAGCAGTACTTC. It codes for CASSSIGTGFYEQYF.

The CDR3 sequence is CASSLGEEYEQYF. In DNA, the CDR3 is TGTGCCAGCAGTTTGGGGGAGGAGTACGAGCAGTACTTC. The chain uses TRBV12-3 or TRBV12-4 and TRBJ2-7; D is possibly TRBD2 (6 bases). This CDR3 comprises 13 residues. Between the trimmed V and J ends, which lost 3 bases and 4 bases, there was a span of 10 bases.

This chain connects TRBV6-6 to TRBJ1-6; tentatively, D is TRBD1 (6 bases). Trimming took 6 bases from V and 7 from J, leaving 19 bases between them. Germline V gives CDR1 MNHNY, CDR2 SVGAGI (reference sequence). This CDR3 region has 16 residues. CDR3 in DNA: TGTGCCAGCAGGTCCTGGAGTGGGGGGGGCAATTCACCCCTCCACTTT. This translates into CASRSWSGGGNSPLHF.

This chain links TRBV27 with TRBJ2-2, with D perhaps TRBD2 (6 bases). The CDR3 consists of 11 residues. Trimming cost V 8 bases and J 6 bases, with 7 bases left between them. From germline, CDR1 is MNHEY and CDR2 SMNVEV (reference sequence). Here the CDR3 DNA reads TGTGCCAGCGGGGAGGCCGGGGAGCTGTTTTTT. This codes for CASGEAGELFF.

The count of this clone is one. In nucleotides, the CDR3 is TGTGCCAGCAGCTTAGCCGTCCTAACCGGGGAGCTGTTTTTT. Translated, it gives CASSLAVLTGELFF. The chain recombines TRBV7-9 with TRBJ2-2; D remains unclear. The V gene lost 0 bases and the J gene lost 5 bases, with 7 bases spanning the gap. The CDR3 has 14 residues. Per the germline V gene, CDR1 is SEHNR and CDR2 is FQNEAQ (reference sequence).

This chain connects TRBV5-5 to TRBJ1-6; TRBD1 matches at 9 bases. Germline V gives CDR1 SGHKS, CDR2 YYEKEE (reference sequence). There are 14 residues in the CDR3. J gave up 10 bases and V 4 bases, and 6 bases lay outside the gene matches. In nucleotides, the CDR3 is TGTGCCAGCAGCCGGACAGGGGAGGACTCACCCCTCCACTTT. It translates to CASSRTGEDSPLHF.